This T cell receptor (beta chain) is drawn from a study of patients and donors after allogeneic stem cell transplantation. TCRdb reprocessed the RT-PCR reads with MiXCR, giving one entry per CDR3 protein. The sample gives over 130,000 distinct CDR3 sequences, 30% to 45% of which show up once; about 50% is in the top ten. Sequencing input: blood, either unsorted or a sorted T cell fraction (not recorded which). The receptor was derived from a human donor who was either an allogeneic HSCT recipient or a stem cell or donor lymphocyte infusion donor (not recorded which). It is not recorded whose cells these are; they may come from a transplant donor.

This chain's CDR3 is CASSRTGDEAFF. CDR3 DNA sequence: TGTGCCAGCAGCCGGACAGGGGATGAAGCTTTCTTT. The V call is TRBV3-1, the J call TRBJ1-1; 9 nucleotides agree with TRBD1. The CDR3 totals 12 residues. J was trimmed by 7 bases and V by 4 bases; bases with no gene match: 1. Germline CDR1 reads LGHDT; CDR2 reads YNNKEL (reference sequence).